A single sample gave rise to the 6 T cell receptor beta chains below, sequenced in a study of blood T cells in healthy people across ages. Next came a second PCR, run for about 7 to 12 cycles, which used a sample-barcoded 5' primer along with a J-beta primer mix. MiXCR was run by TCRdb on the 5' RACE reads, yielding one entry per CDR3 protein. Of hundreds of thousands of distinct CDR3 sequences listed, over 45% are singletons. The sample consisted of blood. These receptors came from a man in his sixties in good health.

The CDR3 region is CSARQGGYGYTF. DNA for the CDR3: TGCAGTGCTCGACAGGGTGGCTATGGCTACACCTTC. J is TRBJ1-2 and V is TRBV20-1, with TRBD1 identical over 7 bases. The CDR3 sequence is 12 residues long. The germline V gene encodes CDR1 DFQATT and CDR2 SNEGSKA (reference sequence). J was trimmed by 4 bases and V by 5 bases; bases with no gene match: 4.

This chain connects TRBV21-1 to TRBJ2-4; the D segment call TRBD2 is taken from the table without a DNA check. The DNA end lines up better with TRBJ2-7; the J call may be wrong. TRBV21-1 is marked as a pseudogene. The CDR3 contains 14 residues. CDR3 in amino acids: CASSRIGTSNEQYF. The CDR3, as DNA: TGTGCCAGCAGCAGAATCGGGACTAGCAACGAGCAGTACTTC.

The gene calls are TRBV20-1 and TRBJ1-4, with D tentatively TRBD1 (6 bases). The length of the CDR3 is 14 residues. From germline, CDR1 is DFQATT and CDR2 SNEGSKA (reference sequence). The V and J ends lost 0 bases and 3 bases respectively, with 8 bases between them. CDR3 nucleotide sequence: TGCAGTGCTAGAGAGGGGGCCTCTAATGAAAAACTGTTTTTT. The encoded protein is CSAREGASNEKLFF.

The chain couples TRBV7-9 to TRBJ2-7; possibly TRBD1 for D (5 bases). CDR1 and CDR2 (germline): SEHNR, FQNEAQ (reference sequence). V dropped 5 bases and J dropped 5 bases, with 10 bases sitting between them. The CDR3 totals 12 residues. The CDR3 spells CASSARAHEQYF. DNA for the CDR3: TGTGCCAGCAGCGCCAGGGCCCACGAGCAGTACTTC.

V gene TRBV11-2 combines with J gene TRBJ2-5; TRBD1 or TRBD2 may be the D gene (5 bases each). Trimming removed 1 base at V and 11 bases at J, with 17 bases between. CDR3 length: 14 amino acids. Germline V CDR1 and CDR2: SGHAT, FQNNGV. CDR3 nucleotide sequence: TGTGCCAGCAGCTTAGGAAAAGGGACCCTTGAGCAGTACTTC. It translates to CASSLGKGTLEQYF.

The V call is TRBV10-3, the J call TRBJ2-7, with D possibly TRBD2 on 5 matching bases. Germline CDR1 ENHRY, CDR2 SYGVKD. CDR3 length: 14 amino acids. V was cut by 6 bases and J by 2 bases, with 14 bases left in between. CDR3 protein: CAIRGCGLPYEQYF. The CDR3 coding sequence is TGTGCCATCAGGGGTTGCGGACTTCCCTACGAGCAGTACTTC.